A single sample is the source of the 3 T cell receptor beta chains below, sequenced in a study of human T cells and chemical hapten exposure. Time point defined: healthy volunteer bleed at 6 weeks. Total RNA was extracted from unfractionated whole blood. Each CDR3 protein gets one entry after TCRdb re-called the RACE reads with MiXCR. The sample shows under 50,000 distinct CDR3 sequences, about 3.7% of them seen only once. Sequencing was carried out using whole blood. The receptors shown here come from a human donor in good health. Some clones in this sample may be carry-over from other donors' samples.

In this sample, this clonotype turned up many times. V is TRBV5-6 and J is TRBJ1-4, with 7 bases identical to TRBD1. Unmatched junction bases numbered 4, after V lost 2 bases and J lost 0 bases. Germline V gene data show CDR1 as SGHDT and CDR2 as YYEEEE. The CDR3 extends over 16 amino acids. The CDR3 nucleotides are TGTGCCAGCAGCTTTCGGCAGGGGGCAACTAATGAAAAACTGTTTTTT. Its translation: CASSFRQGATNEKLFF.

In regard to this clonotype: This sequence may be a read error, since a much larger clone differs from it by one base. This chain uses TRBV28 with TRBJ2-7; D is unclear. The CDR3 sequence is 10 residues long. Trimming cost V 8 bases and J 4 bases, with 6 bases left between them. CDR1 and CDR2 (germline): MDHEN, SYDVKM. DNA for the CDR3: TGTGCCAGCGGATTATACGAGCAGTACTTC. Protein product: CASGLYEQYF.

This clonotype has a count of ten or more. The J gene is TRBJ1-4, the V gene TRBV28; D ambiguous. Germline V gene data show CDR1 as MDHEN and CDR2 as SYDVKM. This CDR3 has 14 residues. V lost 8 bases to trimming and J lost 0 bases, with 10 bases between them. CDR3 in amino acids: CASGLVATNEKLFF. The CDR3 nucleotides read TGTGCCAGCGGACTGGTTGCAACTAATGAAAAACTGTTTTTT.